What follows are 20 T cell receptor beta chains derived from one specimen sequenced in a study of OX40 agonist ivuxolimab in advanced cancers. Method: immunoSEQ multiplex PCR; TCRdb's copy keeps in-frame clones and lacks some. The sample lists tens of thousands of clones, about 81% occurring once. Material: CD4+ or CD8+ T cells sorted from blood, obtained in a trial of the OX40 agonist ivuxolimab. The source of these receptors is an adult with an advanced solid tumor such as melanoma, head and neck, liver or kidney cancer.

V and J are TRBV29-1 and TRBJ1-1; possibly TRBD1 for D (5 bases). Germline values: CDR1 SQVTM, CDR2 ANQGSEA. V gave up 0 bases and J gave up 3 bases, with 11 bases separating them. The CDR3 length is 14 residues. CDR3 sequence: CSVEDRGSYTEAFF. The CDR3 DNA sequence: TGCAGCGTTGAAGATCGGGGCAGTTACACTGAAGCTTTCTTT.

J is TRBJ2-3 and V is TRBV28; 9 positions agree with TRBD2. Germline loops: CDR1 MDHEN, CDR2 SYDVKM. V trimming: 3 bases; J trimming: 0 bases; junction bases outside the gene matches: 16. This CDR3 comprises 20 residues. CDR3 sequence: CASSFPGDSGGQASTDTQYF. The CDR3 region has the DNA TGTGCCAGCAGTTTCCCCGGGGATAGCGGGGGCCAAGCTAGCACAGATACGCAGTATTTT.

V is TRBV28 and J is TRBJ1-2; TRBD1 matches at 8 bases. This CDR3 is built from 15 residues. The junction had 8 bases not matched to a gene; V was cut back by 5 bases and J by 3 bases. The V gene's germline CDR1 is MDHEN and CDR2 SYDVKM. For the CDR3, the DNA is TGTGCCAGCAGTCCCTCGGACAGGGCCGACTATGGCTACACCTTC. The encoded protein is CASSPSDRADYGYTF.

As to this clone: Just one base apart from a much larger clone, this may be a read error. The chain links TRBV2 to TRBJ2-7; 11 bases are shared with TRBD1. CDR1 is SNHLY and CDR2 is FYNNEI in the germline V gene. This CDR3 region has 14 residues. V shed 6 bases, J shed 3 bases, and the junction held 4 bases outside the gene matches. CDR3 sequence reads: CASSAGTGGYEQYF. Written as DNA, the CDR3 is TGTGCCAGCAGCGCCGGGACAGGGGGCTACGAGCAGTACTTC.

The chain is built from TRBV13 and TRBJ1-2; 7 bases fit TRBD1. Germline V gives CDR1 PRHDT, CDR2 FYEKMQ (reference sequence). The V gene end was trimmed by 1 base and the J gene end by 1 base; junction bases not matched to a gene: 6. The CDR3 has 16 amino acids. The chain's CDR3 is CASSLVRGMGNYGYTF. DNA of the CDR3: TGTGCCAGCAGCTTAGTCAGGGGGATGGGTAACTATGGCTACACCTTC.

The V gene is TRBV11-2, the J gene TRBJ1-5; D is unresolved. Germline V gene sequence: CDR1 SGHAT, CDR2 FQNNGV. V lost 0 bases and J lost 4, with 4 bases in between. The CDR3 extends over 13 amino acids. The CDR3 loop reads CASSLDGNQPQHF. The CDR3 DNA reads TGTGCCAGCAGCTTAGACGGTAATCAGCCCCAGCATTTT.

This clone appeared a single time. The CDR3: CASSQGRLTYEQYF. In DNA, the CDR3 is TGTGCCAGCAGCCAAGGGCGCCTTACCTACGAGCAGTACTTC. The chain links TRBV14 to TRBJ2-7; D not certain. The V gene's germline CDR1 is SGHDN and CDR2 FVKESK. Trimming took off 1 base at V and 2 bases at J, with 9 bases between the two ends. CDR3 length: 14 residues.

This clone came up once. This chain joins TRBV4-2 and TRBJ2-2, with 14 bases matching TRBD2. The CDR3 contains 17 residues. The trim removed 4 bases at V and 0 bases at J, leaving 1 base unmatched. Looked up from germline, CDR1 is LGHNA and CDR2 is YNFKEQ. The CDR3 nucleotides read TGTGCCAGCAGCCCGGGACTAGCGGGAGCGAACACCGGGGAGCTGTTTTTT. This translates into CASSPGLAGANTGELFF.

This rearrangement joins TRBV6-1 to TRBJ1-5, with a weak D call TRBD1 (5 bases). CDR1 and CDR2 (germline): MNHNS, SASEGT. Deletions cut 4 bases from V and 4 bases from J, with 8 bases between. This CDR3 contains 13 residues. The CDR3 region is CASSAGLNQPQHF. Here the CDR3 DNA reads TGTGCCAGCAGTGCAGGGCTGAATCAGCCCCAGCATTTT.

The chain uses TRBV6-5 and TRBJ2-7; the D gene could be TRBD1 or TRBD2 (5 bases each). The CDR3 extends over 14 amino acids. Trimming shortened V by 4 bases and J by 6 bases, and 16 bases separated the two germline ends. Germline V gene lookup returns CDR1 MNHEY and CDR2 SVGAGI. CDR3 sequence (DNA): TGTGCCAGCAGTTCGACTGGGCCAGGGAGCGAGCAGTACTTC. It codes for CASSSTGPGSEQYF.

The chain joins TRBV27 to TRBJ2-7; D unresolved. V was pared by 0 bases and J by 0 bases, with 9 bases between. The CDR3 spans 15 residues. CDR1 is MNHEY and CDR2 is SMNVEV in the germline V gene (reference sequence). CDR3 sequence reads: CASSLSTMLSYEQYF. DNA of the CDR3: TGTGCCAGCAGTTTATCTACTATGCTCTCCTACGAGCAGTACTTC.

By sample fraction, this clone is medium-sized. This chain links TRBV5-4 with TRBJ1-1; D is possibly TRBD1 (5 bases). The CDR3 runs 14 residues. V lost 0 bases to trimming and J lost 4 bases, with 10 bases between them. The germline gives CDR1 SGHNT, CDR2 YYREEE (reference sequence). CDR3 in DNA: TGTGCCAGCAGCTTGGGTCCGGGGGGCACTGAAGCTTTCTTT. Translation: CASSLGPGGTEAFF.

The chain joins TRBV28 to TRBJ1-1; D gene unclear. Germline V CDR1 and CDR2: MDHEN, SYDVKM. Trimming removed 2 bases from V and 0 bases from J, with 10 bases in between. The CDR3 length is 15 residues. The CDR3 loop is CASSLGPVMNTEAFF. The CDR3 DNA follows: TGTGCCAGCAGTTTAGGGCCAGTCATGAACACTGAAGCTTTCTTT. The variable domain in full, with the rest retrieved from reference TRBV28 and TRBJ1-1, is DVKVTQSSRYLVKRTGEKVFLECVQDMDHENMFWYRQDPGLGLRLIYFSYDVKMKEKGDIPEGYSVSREKKERFSLILESASTNQTSMYLCASSLGPVMNTEAFFGQGTRLTVV.

This chain links TRBV19 with TRBJ2-2; D perhaps matches TRBD2 (6 bases). Germline CDR1 is LNHDA and CDR2 is SQIVND (reference sequence). V was clipped by 3 bases and J by 4 bases, with 24 bases between them. The CDR3 covers 19 residues. In DNA form, the CDR3 reads TGTGCCAGTAGTATTGGTATTTATGGCGGGGTAAAACTCACCGGGGAGCTGTTTTTT. It encodes CASSIGIYGGVKLTGELFF.

Here the CDR3 DNA reads TGTGCCAGCAGTGTTGGGACTTACAATGAGCAGTTCTTC. It yields the protein CASSVGTYNEQFF. V gene TRBV27 combines with J gene TRBJ2-1, with D possibly TRBD2 on 6 matching bases. Deletions cut 5 bases from V and 4 bases from J, with 9 bases between. The CDR3 runs 13 residues. Looked up from germline, CDR1 is MNHEY and CDR2 is SMNVEV (reference sequence).

This clone rates as medium-sized. J is TRBJ1-3 and V is TRBV4-1; no firm D call. V was pared by 1 base and J by 5 bases, with 0 bases between. Germline V gene data show CDR1 as MGHRA and CDR2 as YSYEKL. This CDR3 spans 11 amino acids. The CDR3: CASSQGNTIYF. CDR3 DNA: TGCGCCAGCAGCCAAGGAAACACCATATATTTT.

This clone was seen a single time. The gene calls are TRBV7-3 and TRBJ2-3; maybe TRBD2 (5 bases). CDR3 size: 17 residues. Germline loops: CDR1 SGHTA, CDR2 FQGTGA. V lost 1 base, J lost 2 bases, and 16 bases lay in between. The CDR3 region is CASSLSGEVEDTDTQYF. DNA for the CDR3: TGTGCCAGCAGCTTAAGCGGTGAGGTGGAGGACACAGATACGCAGTATTTT.

The chain combines TRBV6-1 with TRBJ2-7; perhaps D is TRBD1 or TRBD2 (5 bases each). Deletions cut 8 bases from V and 0 bases from J, with 11 bases between. Germline-derived CDR1 and CDR2 are MNHNS and SASEGT. The CDR3 consists of 13 residues. CDR3 sequence: CASRDRSSYEQYF. CDR3 coding DNA: TGTGCCAGCCGGGACCGGAGCTCCTACGAGCAGTACTTC.

This clone showed up just once. The chain employs TRBV29-1 and TRBJ2-7; 7 bases agree with TRBD1. The ends lost 4 bases at V and 3 bases at J; junction bases unmatched: 0. The CDR3 runs to 11 residues. Germline-derived CDR1 and CDR2 are SQVTM and ANQGSEA. The CDR3 sequence: CSVAGGYEQYF. The CDR3 region has the DNA TGCAGCGTTGCAGGGGGCTACGAGCAGTACTTC.

The chain uses TRBV9 and TRBJ1-2; no firm D call. Looked up from germline, CDR1 is SGDLS and CDR2 is YYNGEE. The CDR3 contains 11 residues. Trimming removed 3 bases at V and 8 bases at J, with 8 bases between. CDR3 nucleotide sequence: TGTGCCAGCAGCGCCGCCGGGGGCTACACCTTC. This sequence encodes CASSAAGGYTF.